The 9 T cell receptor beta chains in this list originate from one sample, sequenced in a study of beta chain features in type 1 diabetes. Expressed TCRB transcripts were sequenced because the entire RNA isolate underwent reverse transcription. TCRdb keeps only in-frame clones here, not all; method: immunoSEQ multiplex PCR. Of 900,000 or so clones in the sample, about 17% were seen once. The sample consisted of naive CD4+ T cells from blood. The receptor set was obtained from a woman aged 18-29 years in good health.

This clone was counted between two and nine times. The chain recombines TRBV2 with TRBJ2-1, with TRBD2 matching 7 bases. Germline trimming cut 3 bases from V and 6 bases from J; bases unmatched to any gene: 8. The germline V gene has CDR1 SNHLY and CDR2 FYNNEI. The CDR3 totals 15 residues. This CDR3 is CASSDGGRGPNEQFF. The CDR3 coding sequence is TGTGCCAGCAGTGACGGCGGGAGAGGTCCCAATGAGCAGTTCTTC.

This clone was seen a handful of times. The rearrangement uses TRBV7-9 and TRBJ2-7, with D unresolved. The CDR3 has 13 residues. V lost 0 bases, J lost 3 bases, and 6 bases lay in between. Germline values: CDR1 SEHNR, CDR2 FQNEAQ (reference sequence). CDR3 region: CASSLAHGYEQYF. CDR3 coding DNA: TGTGCCAGCAGCTTAGCGCATGGCTACGAGCAGTACTTC.

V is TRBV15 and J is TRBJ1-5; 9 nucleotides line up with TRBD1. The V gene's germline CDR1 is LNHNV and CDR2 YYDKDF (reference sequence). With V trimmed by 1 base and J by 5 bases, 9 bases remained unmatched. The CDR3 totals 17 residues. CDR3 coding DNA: TGTGCCACCAGCAGAGCGGACGGGGGACAGGGTTATCAGCCCCAGCATTTT. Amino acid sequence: CATSRADGGQGYQPQHF.

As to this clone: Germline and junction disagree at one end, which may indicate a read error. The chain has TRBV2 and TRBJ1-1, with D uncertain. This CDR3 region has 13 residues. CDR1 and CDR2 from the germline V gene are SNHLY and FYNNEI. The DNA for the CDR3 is TGTGCCAGCAGGGAAGTGGCAGCCGCACAAGCTTTCTTT. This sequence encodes CASREVAAAQAFF.

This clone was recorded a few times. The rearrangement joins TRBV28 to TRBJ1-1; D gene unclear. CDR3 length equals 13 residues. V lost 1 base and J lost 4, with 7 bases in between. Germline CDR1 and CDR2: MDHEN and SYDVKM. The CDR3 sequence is CASSLLASTEAFF. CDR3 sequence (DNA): TGTGCCAGCAGTTTATTAGCCAGCACTGAAGCTTTCTTT. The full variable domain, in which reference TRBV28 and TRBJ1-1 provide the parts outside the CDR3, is DVKVTQSSRYLVKRTGEKVFLECVQDMDHENMFWYRQDPGLGLRLIYFSYDVKMKEKGDIPEGYSVSREKKERFSLILESASTNQTSMYLCASSLLASTEAFFGQGTRLTVV.

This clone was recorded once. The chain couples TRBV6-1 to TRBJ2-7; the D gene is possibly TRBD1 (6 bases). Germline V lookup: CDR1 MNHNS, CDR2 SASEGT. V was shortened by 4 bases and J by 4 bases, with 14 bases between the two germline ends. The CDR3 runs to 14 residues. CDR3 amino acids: CASSATRGRYEQYF. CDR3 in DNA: TGTGCCAGCAGTGCGACCAGGGGTAGGTACGAGCAGTACTTC.

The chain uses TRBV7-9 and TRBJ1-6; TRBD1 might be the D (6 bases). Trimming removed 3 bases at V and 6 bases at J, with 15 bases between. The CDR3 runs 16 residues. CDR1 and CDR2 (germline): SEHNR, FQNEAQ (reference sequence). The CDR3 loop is CASSFSAGVGNSPLHF. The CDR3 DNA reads TGTGCCAGCAGCTTTAGTGCAGGGGTCGGTAATTCACCCCTCCACTTT.

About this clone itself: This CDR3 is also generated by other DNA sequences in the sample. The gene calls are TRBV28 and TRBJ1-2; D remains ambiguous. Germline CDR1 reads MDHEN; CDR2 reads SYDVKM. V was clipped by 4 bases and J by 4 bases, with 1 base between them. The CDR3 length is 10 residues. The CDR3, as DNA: TGTGCCAGCAGTTCCTATGGCTACACCTTC. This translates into CASSSYGYTF.

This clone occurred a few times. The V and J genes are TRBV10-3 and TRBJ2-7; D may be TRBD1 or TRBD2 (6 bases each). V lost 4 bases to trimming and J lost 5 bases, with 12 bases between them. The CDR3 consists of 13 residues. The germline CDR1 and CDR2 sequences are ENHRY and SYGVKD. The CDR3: CAISVRGANEQYF. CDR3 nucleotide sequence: TGTGCCATCAGTGTTAGGGGGGCCAACGAGCAGTACTTC.